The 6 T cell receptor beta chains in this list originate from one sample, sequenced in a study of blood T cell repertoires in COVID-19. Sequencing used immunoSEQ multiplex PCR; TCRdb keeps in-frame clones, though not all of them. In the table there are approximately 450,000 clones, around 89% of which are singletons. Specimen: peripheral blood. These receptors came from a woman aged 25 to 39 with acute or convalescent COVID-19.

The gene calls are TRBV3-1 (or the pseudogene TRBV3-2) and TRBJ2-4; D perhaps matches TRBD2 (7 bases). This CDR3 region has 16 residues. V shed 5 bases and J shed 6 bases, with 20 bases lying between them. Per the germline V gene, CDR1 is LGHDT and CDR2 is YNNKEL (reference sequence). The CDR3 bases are TGTGCCAGCAGCGGAAATAAGAGGGGGGGCCGAAACATTCAGTACTTC. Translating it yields CASSGNKRGGRNIQYF.

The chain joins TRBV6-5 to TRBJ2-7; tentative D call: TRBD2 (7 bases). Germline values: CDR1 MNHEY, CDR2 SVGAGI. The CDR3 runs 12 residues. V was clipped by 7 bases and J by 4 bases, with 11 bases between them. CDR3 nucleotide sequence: TGTGCCAGCAAAAGGGGGGGATACGAGCAGTACTTC. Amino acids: CASKRGGYEQYF.

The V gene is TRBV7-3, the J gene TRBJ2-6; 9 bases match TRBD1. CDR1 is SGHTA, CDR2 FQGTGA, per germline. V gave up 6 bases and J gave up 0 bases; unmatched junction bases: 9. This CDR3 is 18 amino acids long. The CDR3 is CASSRVGQGNSGANVLTF. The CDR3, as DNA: TGTGCCAGCAGTCGAGTGGGACAGGGTAACTCTGGGGCCAACGTCCTGACTTTC.

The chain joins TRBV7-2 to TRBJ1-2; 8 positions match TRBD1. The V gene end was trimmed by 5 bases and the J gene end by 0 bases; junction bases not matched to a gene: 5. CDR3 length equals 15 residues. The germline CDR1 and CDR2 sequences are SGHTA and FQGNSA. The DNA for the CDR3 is TGTGCCAGCAGCAGCCGGGACAGGCCTAACTATGGCTACACCTTC. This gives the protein CASSSRDRPNYGYTF.

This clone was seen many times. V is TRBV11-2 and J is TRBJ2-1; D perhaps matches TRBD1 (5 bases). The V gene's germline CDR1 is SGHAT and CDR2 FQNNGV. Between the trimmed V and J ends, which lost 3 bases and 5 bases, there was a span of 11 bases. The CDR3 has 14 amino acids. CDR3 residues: CASSFFSGNNEQFF. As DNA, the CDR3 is TGTGCCAGCAGCTTTTTCTCAGGGAACAATGAGCAGTTCTTC.

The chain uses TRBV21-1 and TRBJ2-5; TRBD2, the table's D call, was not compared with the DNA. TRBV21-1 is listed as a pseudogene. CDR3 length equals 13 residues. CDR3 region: CASSIGLGETQYF. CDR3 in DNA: TGTGCCAGCAGCATCGGACTAGGGGAGACCCAGTACTTC.